The next 8 T cell receptor beta chains were all read from a single sample in a study of blood T cells in healthy people across ages. Then a second PCR, running roughly 7 to 11 cycles, was carried out with a sample-barcoded 5' primer and a J-beta primer mix. From the 5' RACE reads, TCRdb called clonotypes with MiXCR, one entry per CDR3 protein. The table records 1.5 million to 2 million distinct CDR3 sequences, around 50% of them present only once. What was sequenced was blood. The receptors originated from a middle-aged woman in good health.

This chain connects TRBV2 to TRBJ2-1; D is possibly TRBD2 (5 bases). The CDR3 runs 14 residues. With 10 bases removed from V and 4 bases from J, the gap between germline ends came to 17 bases. Looked up from germline, CDR1 is SNHLY and CDR2 is FYNNEI. CDR3 residues: CAMRAEGNYNEQFF. In DNA, the CDR3 is TGTGCCATGAGGGCTGAGGGTAATTACAATGAGCAGTTCTTC.

The chain joins TRBV5-1 to TRBJ2-1, with a weak D call TRBD1 (6 bases). V shed 3 bases and J shed 4 bases, with 17 bases lying between them. Germline-derived CDR1 and CDR2 are SGHRS and YFSETQ. CDR3 length: 16 amino acids. The CDR3 coding sequence is TGCGCCAGCAGCTGGGACAATGAACGGTTTTACAATGAGCAGTTCTTC. This sequence encodes CASSWDNERFYNEQFF.

This clonotype has just one count. The rearrangement links TRBV4-1 to TRBJ2-1; 7 nucleotides line up with TRBD1. The CDR3 is 16 residues long. Germline CDR1 is MGHRA and CDR2 is YSYEKL. After removal of 1 base from V and 10 bases from J, the junction contained 13 bases not matched to a gene. The CDR3 DNA is TGCGCCAGCAGCCAAGTCGATTTGGTGACAGGGCGGGAGCAGTTCTTC. Protein product: CASSQVDLVTGREQFF.

Remarks on this clonotype: The junction departs from germline at one end; a sequencing error may be responsible. The genes are TRBV27 and TRBJ2-7, with 7 bases lining up with TRBD1. The germline V gene encodes CDR1 MNHEY and CDR2 SMNVEV (reference sequence). The CDR3 sequence is 16 residues long. CDR3: CAGSSTRRGQNYEQYF. The CDR3, as DNA: TGTGCCGGCAGTTCCACCAGAAGGGGGCAAAACTACGAGCAGTACTTC.

The J gene is TRBJ2-4, the V gene TRBV7-9, with D tentatively TRBD2 (5 bases). The last part of the DNA fits TRBJ2-7 better; the J call may be wrong. The CDR3 has 13 amino acids. The V gene's germline CDR1 is SEHNR and CDR2 FQNEAQ (reference sequence). The CDR3 loop reads CASSFSLAYEQYF. CDR3 DNA sequence: TGTGCCAGCAGCTTCAGTCTAGCTTACGAGCAGTACTTC.

The chain combines TRBV5-8 with TRBJ2-7; D may match TRBD1 or TRBD2 (5 bases each). V lost 4 bases and J 0 bases, leaving 14 bases between the germline ends. This CDR3 comprises 15 residues. In germline, CDR1 is SGHTS, CDR2 YDEGEE. The CDR3 DNA sequence: TGTGCCAGCAGCAGTTGGGACCGGAGCTCCTACGAGCAGTACTTC. Protein: CASSSWDRSSYEQYF.

V is TRBV20-1 and J is TRBJ2-3, with D unclear. The CDR3 contains 13 residues. V was cut by 6 bases and J by 4 bases, with 14 bases left in between. Germline CDR1 DFQATT, CDR2 SNEGSKA (reference sequence). The CDR3 DNA sequence: TGCAGTGCCCCCGTCTCCCACGCAGATACGCAGTATTTT. Translation gives CSAPVSHADTQYF.

The chain carries TRBV21-1 and TRBJ1-2; TRBD1 was called by the table and not checked on the DNA. TRBV21-1 is assigned pseudogene status. The CDR3 totals 15 residues. CDR3 nucleotide sequence: TGTGCCAGCAGCGAACGACAGGCGACTAACTATGGCTACACCTTC. Protein: CASSERQATNYGYTF.